Listed here are 32 T cell receptor beta chains from one sample, sequenced in a study of graft-versus-host responses after intestinal transplantation. The protocol was immunoSEQ multiplex PCR, while the TCRdb copy is restricted to in-frame clones and leaves out a portion. The table lists about 97,000 clones, about nine tenths of them singletons. Antigens of these TCRs are unknown. Specimen: unstimulated CD4+ T cells sorted from spleen or lymph node cells, collected before transplant. The receptors were gathered from a human donor who was the organ donor for an intestinal transplant.

CDR3 loop: CASSIGRYQPQHF. As DNA, the CDR3 is TGTGCCAGTAGTATAGGGAGGTATCAGCCCCAGCATTTT. The rearrangement joins TRBV19 to TRBJ1-5; D remains unclear. This CDR3 has 13 residues. V lost 1 base, J lost 5 bases, and 6 bases lay in between. Germline loops: CDR1 LNHDA, CDR2 SQIVND (reference sequence).

The V and J genes are TRBV5-1 and TRBJ2-5; 8 bases fit TRBD1. The last part of the DNA fits TRBJ2-7 better; the J call may be wrong. The CDR3 loop spans 18 amino acids. Germline V gene sequence: CDR1 SGHRS, CDR2 YFSETQ. For the CDR3, the DNA is TGCGCCAGCAGCCCACTCCGGGACAGGACGTTAAGGATCTACGAGCAGTACTTC. This translates into CASSPLRDRTLRIYEQYF.

This clone occurred once. The chain recombines TRBV19 with TRBJ2-7; TRBD1 might be the D (6 bases). The CDR3 is 13 amino acids. From germline, CDR1 is LNHDA and CDR2 SQIVND (reference sequence). V gave up 7 bases and J gave up 6 bases, with 16 bases separating them. The CDR3 nucleotides read TGTGCCAGTACCACAGGGTCCGGAGGCGAGCAGTACTTC. Its translation is CASTTGSGGEQYF.

This clone was seen only a few times. The rearrangement links TRBV19 to TRBJ2-3; D is perhaps TRBD2 (5 bases). CDR3 length: 13 amino acids. In germline, CDR1 is LNHDA, CDR2 SQIVND (reference sequence). Trimming left V 2 bases short and J 6 bases short, with 9 bases between. The CDR3 spells CASSIIRGDTQYF. CDR3 DNA: TGTGCCAGTAGTATAATCCGCGGGGATACGCAGTATTTT.

This rearrangement joins TRBV7-2 to TRBJ1-1; D is ambiguous. The V gene lost 6 bases and the J gene lost 0 bases, with 11 bases spanning the gap. The germline CDR1 and CDR2 sequences are SGHTA and FQGNSA. The CDR3 spans 14 residues. DNA for the CDR3: TGTGCCAGCAGGCCAGAATCGCTGAACACTGAAGCTTTCTTT. This codes for CASRPESLNTEAFF.

The sample holds one count of this clone. This chain joins TRBV5-1 and TRBJ1-1, with D unclear. CDR1 SGHRS and CDR2 YFSETQ come from the germline V gene. Trimming cost V 5 bases and J 4 bases, with 21 bases left between them. The CDR3 is 16 amino acids. CDR3 amino acids: CASRNLEGSGGTEAFF. For the CDR3, the DNA is TGCGCCAGCAGAAATCTCGAGGGTAGTGGAGGCACTGAAGCTTTCTTT.

This clone was detected only once. CDR3 bases: TGTGCCAGCAGCGGGGCCAGGGTACCCCATGAAGCTTTCTTT. Amino acid sequence: CASSGARVPHEAFF. The V call is TRBV11-2, the J call TRBJ1-1; maybe TRBD1 (5 bases). Germline V gene data show CDR1 as SGHAT and CDR2 as FQNNGV. This CDR3 region has 14 residues. V was pared by 5 bases and J by 7 bases, with 17 bases between.

This chain joins TRBV6-5 and TRBJ2-1; TRBD2 aligns across 7 bases. This CDR3 is 14 amino acids long. The germline V gene has CDR1 MNHEY and CDR2 SVGAGI. The V gene end was trimmed by 2 bases and the J gene end by 3 bases; junction bases not matched to a gene: 1. CDR3 amino acids: CASSYGGGYNEQFF. The CDR3 nucleotides read TGTGCCAGCAGTTACGGCGGGGGCTACAATGAGCAGTTCTTC.

The V gene is TRBV5-1, the J gene TRBJ1-2; D uncertain. CDR1 SGHRS and CDR2 YFSETQ come from the germline V gene. This CDR3 comprises 13 residues. Trimming pared 5 bases from V and 1 base from J, leaving 9 bases between. CDR3 region: CASSRGINYGYTF. The CDR3 coding sequence is TGCGCCAGCAGTCGGGGAATTAACTATGGCTACACCTTC. Full variable domain (missing parts from reference TRBV5-1 and TRBJ1-2): KAGVTQTPRYLIKTRGQQVTLSCSPISGHRSVSWYQQTPGQGLQFLFEYFSETQRNKGNFPGRFSGRQFSNSRSEMNVSTLELGDSALYLCASSRGINYGYTFGSGTRLTVV.

The V and J genes are TRBV18 and TRBJ1-4, with unresolved D. Germline CDR1 KGHSH, CDR2 LQKENI. The germline V and J ends were trimmed by 3 bases and 9 bases, with 17 bases remaining between them. The CDR3 sequence is 15 residues long. CDR3 sequence reads: CASSPREAKNKKLFF. The CDR3 nucleotides are TGTGCCAGCTCACCCCGGGAGGCCAAGAATAAAAAACTGTTTTTT. Drawing the rest from reference TRBV18 and TRBJ1-4, the complete variable domain is NAGVMQNPRHLVRRRGQEARLRCSPMKGHSHVYWYRQLPEEGLKFMVYLQKENIIDESGMPKERFSAEFPKEGPSILRIQQVVRGDSAAYFCASSPREAKNKKLFFGSGTQLSVL.

This chain joins TRBV7-2 and TRBJ1-1; D unresolved. CDR3 size: 14 residues. The V gene lost 2 bases and the J gene lost 2 bases, with 9 bases spanning the gap. Germline values: CDR1 SGHTA, CDR2 FQGNSA. CDR3 amino acids: CASSLFEGNTEAFF. DNA for the CDR3: TGTGCCAGCAGCTTATTCGAGGGCAACACTGAAGCTTTCTTT. Variable domain in full (rest from reference TRBV7-2 and TRBJ1-1): GAGVSQSPSNKVTEKGKDVELRCDPISGHTALYWYRQSLGQGLEFLIYFQGNSAPDKSGLPSDRFSAERTGGSVSTLTIQRTQQEDSAVYLCASSLFEGNTEAFFGQGTRLTVV.

The rearrangement joins TRBV11-2 to TRBJ2-5; D is possibly TRBD2 (5 bases). V dropped 2 bases and J dropped 5 bases, with 21 bases sitting between them. The CDR3 totals 17 residues. Germline V gene lookup returns CDR1 SGHAT and CDR2 FQNNGV. The CDR3 bases are TGTGCCAGCAGCTTATATTCTTTTGTCCGGGGTCGGGAGACCCAGTACTTC. Translation: CASSLYSFVRGRETQYF.

Notes on this clone: A junction end diverges from the germline sequence, so it may reflect a read error. V and J are TRBV6-5 and TRBJ2-7; TRBD1 aligns across 9 bases. Per germline, CDR1 MNHEY and CDR2 SVGAGI. This CDR3 has 15 amino acids. The CDR3 region is CASSNSSGTGPLRYF. In DNA, the CDR3 is TGTGCCAGCAGTAACTCCTCCGGGACAGGGCCCCTCAGGTACTTC.

The rearrangement joins TRBV11-3 to TRBJ2-1; weak D call: TRBD2 (6 bases). CDR3 length equals 15 residues. Looked up from germline, CDR1 is SGHNT and CDR2 is YENEEA. V was shortened by 5 bases and J by 0 bases, with 11 bases between the two germline ends. CDR3 nucleotides: TGTGCCAGCAGCCCGGCGGGGTACTCCTACAATGAGCAGTTCTTC. It codes for CASSPAGYSYNEQFF.

The chain joins TRBV28 to TRBJ1-2, with 7 positions matching TRBD1. The junction had 15 bases not matched to a gene; V was cut back by 4 bases and J by 7 bases. CDR1 is MDHEN and CDR2 is SYDVKM in the germline V gene. CDR3 length: 16 residues. The CDR3 loop reads CASSSFAGTDLSGYTF. The DNA for the CDR3 is TGTGCCAGCAGTTCTTTCGCGGGGACAGATCTATCTGGCTACACCTTC.

The CDR3 region has the DNA TGTGCCAGCAGCCTACCTAGCGGGGGCACAGATACGCAGTATTTT. Encoded protein: CASSLPSGGTDTQYF. The chain has TRBV7-9 and TRBJ2-3; 9 bases agree with TRBD2. The V and J ends lost 5 bases and 1 base, in that order; junction bases with no gene match: 4. CDR3 length: 15 residues. Per germline, CDR1 SEHNR and CDR2 FQNEAQ (reference sequence).

The J gene is TRBJ2-5, the V gene TRBV7-2; the match to TRBD2 covers 8 bases. Trimming at V came to 5 bases and at J to 2 bases, leaving 10 bases not matched to a gene. In germline, CDR1 is SGHTA, CDR2 FQGNSA. This CDR3 is built from 16 residues. The CDR3 loop reads CASSLIAGRLQETQYF. CDR3 in DNA: TGTGCCAGCAGCCTAATAGCGGGGAGACTGCAAGAGACCCAGTACTTC.

This chain uses TRBV7-3 with TRBJ2-7, with 11 positions matching TRBD1. Germline lookup yields CDR1 SGHTA and CDR2 FQGTGA. Trimming cost V 5 bases and J 6 bases; bases outside gene matches: 3. CDR3 size: 13 residues. CDR3 sequence: CASSRTGGGEQYF. Written as DNA, the CDR3 is TGTGCCAGCAGCCGGACAGGGGGCGGCGAGCAGTACTTC.

This chain joins TRBV4-1 and TRBJ2-2; 8 nucleotides align to TRBD2. Looked up from germline, CDR1 is MGHRA and CDR2 is YSYEKL. V shed 0 bases and J 3 bases; nucleotides not matched to a gene: 9. The CDR3 is 18 residues long. The CDR3 protein is CASSQDAPGGPDTGELFF. CDR3 bases: TGCGCCAGCAGCCAAGATGCCCCGGGGGGGCCGGACACCGGGGAGCTGTTTTTT.

The DNA of the CDR3 is TGTGCCAGCACCCCGGAGGGTGTACACACTGAAGCTTTCTTT. Its protein product is CASTPEGVHTEAFF. The chain links TRBV2 to TRBJ1-1, with no clear D. The CDR3 contains 14 residues. Looked up from germline, CDR1 is SNHLY and CDR2 is FYNNEI. Trimming took 7 bases from V and 3 from J, leaving 15 bases between them.

The genes are TRBV5-1 and TRBJ1-2; 9 bases match TRBD1. From germline, CDR1 is SGHRS and CDR2 YFSETQ. This CDR3 contains 14 residues. V was clipped by 0 bases and J by 5 bases; unmatched bases: 2. CDR3 sequence reads: CASSLGQGGYGYTF. The CDR3 DNA is TGCGCCAGCAGCTTGGGACAGGGGGGATATGGCTACACCTTC.

The chain is built from TRBV19 and TRBJ2-1; D is uncertain. Germline V lookup: CDR1 LNHDA, CDR2 SQIVND (reference sequence). The CDR3 consists of 14 residues. Trimming removed 3 bases at V and 4 bases at J, with 10 bases between. The CDR3 DNA reads as TGTGCCAGTAGTATGAGCTTTCCATACAATGAGCAGTTCTTC. Translating it yields CASSMSFPYNEQFF. The full variable domain, in which reference TRBV19 and TRBJ2-1 provide the parts outside the CDR3, is DGGITQSPKYLFRKEGQNVTLSCEQNLNHDAMYWYRQDPGQGLRLIYYSQIVNDFQKGDIAEGYSVSREKKESFPLTVTSAQKNPTAFYLCASSMSFPYNEQFFGPGTRLTVL.

This clone appeared once. The gene calls are TRBV4-2 and TRBJ2-3; no firm D call. The V and J ends lost 0 bases and 3 bases respectively, with 19 bases between them. Germline CDR1 LGHNA, CDR2 YNFKEQ. CDR3 size: 18 residues. The CDR3 protein is CASSQEPMGVFGTDTQYF. CDR3 DNA: TGTGCCAGCAGCCAAGAACCCATGGGCGTCTTCGGTACAGATACGCAGTATTTT.

The rearrangement joins TRBV27 to TRBJ1-4; weak D call: TRBD1 (6 bases). The CDR3 runs to 14 residues. Germline V gene data show CDR1 as MNHEY and CDR2 as SMNVEV (reference sequence). V was shortened by 5 bases and J by 0 bases, with 7 bases between the two germline ends. In DNA, the CDR3 is TGTGCCAGCAGTACAGGGACAACTAATGAAAAACTGTTTTTT. Its protein product is CASSTGTTNEKLFF.

The rearrangement links TRBV30 to TRBJ1-2; 10 nucleotides align to TRBD1. Trimming cost V 4 bases and J 7 bases; bases outside gene matches: 12. The CDR3 has 15 residues. Germline V lookup: CDR1 GTSNPN, CDR2 SVGIG (reference sequence). The DNA for the CDR3 is TGTGCCTGGAAGGTCCGAGACAGGGGGCAAGGTGGCTACACCTTC. Its translation: CAWKVRDRGQGGYTF. The entire variable domain, with the rest obtained from reference TRBV30 and TRBJ1-2, is as follows: SQTIHQWPATLVQPVGSPLSLECTVEGTSNPNLYWYRQAAGRGLQLLFYSVGIGQISSEVPQNLSASRPQDRQFILSSKKLLLSDSGFYLCAWKVRDRGQGGYTFGSGTRLTVV.

The J gene is TRBJ1-3, the V gene TRBV5-1, with a weak D call TRBD1 (6 bases). The CDR3 sequence is 17 residues long. The germline CDR1 and CDR2 sequences are SGHRS and YFSETQ. The V end was cut by 1 base, the J end by 0 bases, with 14 bases between. In nucleotides, the CDR3 is TGCGCCAGCAGCTTGCGGTCAGGGGTCCCCTCTGGAAACACCATATATTTT. It codes for CASSLRSGVPSGNTIYF.

The V gene is TRBV29-1, the J gene TRBJ1-4, with 8 bases matching TRBD1. Germline loops: CDR1 SQVTM, CDR2 ANQGSEA. There are 13 residues in the CDR3. CDR3: CGIGQGIGEKLFF. The DNA of the CDR3 is TGCGGAATCGGACAGGGTATAGGTGAAAAACTGTTTTTT.

The gene calls are TRBV7-3 and TRBJ2-1; 8 bases match TRBD2. Trimming cost V 5 bases and J 1 base; bases outside gene matches: 4. The germline gives CDR1 SGHTA, CDR2 FQGTGA. CDR3 length: 15 residues. CDR3 nucleotide sequence: TGTGCCAGCAGCCCGAGCGGGGGTTCCTACAATGAGCAGTTCTTC. Translated: CASSPSGGSYNEQFF. Variable domain in full (rest from reference TRBV7-3 and TRBJ2-1): GAGVSQTPSNKVTEKGKYVELRCDPISGHTALYWYRQSLGQGPEFLIYFQGTGAADDSGLPNDRFFAVRPEGSVSTLKIQRTERGDSAVYLCASSPSGGSYNEQFFGPGTRLTVL.

V gene TRBV4-3 combines with J gene TRBJ1-3; the D gene is possibly TRBD1 (5 bases). V lost 4 bases and J lost 6, with 13 bases in between. CDR1 LGHNA and CDR2 YSLEER come from the germline V gene. This CDR3 comprises 14 residues. This chain's CDR3 is CASSRDSVPNTIYF. In DNA, the CDR3 is TGCGCCAGCAGCCGCGACAGCGTCCCAAACACCATATATTTT.

The rearrangement joins TRBV7-9 to TRBJ1-1; D gene ambiguous. With 4 bases removed from V and 7 bases from J, the gap between germline ends came to 13 bases. Per germline, CDR1 SEHNR and CDR2 FQNEAQ (reference sequence). The CDR3 is 13 residues long. CDR3 sequence: CASSSVRGNEAFF. Here the CDR3 DNA reads TGTGCCAGCAGCTCAGTGCGGGGAAATGAAGCTTTCTTT.

This sequence joins TRBV5-1 and TRBJ2-7; 14 bases agree with TRBD2. The CDR3 consists of 15 residues. V lost 4 bases, J lost 3 bases, and 3 bases stayed unmatched. CDR1 is SGHRS, CDR2 YFSETQ, per germline. This CDR3 reads CASSPGLAGDYEQYF. CDR3 nucleotides: TGCGCCAGCAGCCCGGGACTAGCGGGGGACTACGAGCAGTACTTC.

V is TRBV14 and J is TRBJ2-1; possibly TRBD2 for D (7 bases). The CDR3 loop spans 17 amino acids. Germline CDR1 and CDR2: SGHDN and FVKESK. V lost 2 bases, J lost 2 bases, and 16 bases lay in between. The CDR3 DNA reads TGTGCCAGCAGCCAAACGTCGGGGGGCATCCCCTACAATGAGCAGTTCTTC. This encodes CASSQTSGGIPYNEQFF. Filled out from reference TRBV14 and TRBJ2-1, the complete variable domain reads EAGVTQFPSHSVIEKGQTVTLRCDPISGHDNLYWYRRVMGKEIKFLLHFVKESKQDESGMPNNRFLAERTGGTYSTLKVQPAELEDSGVYFCASSQTSGGIPYNEQFFGPGTRLTVL.